This entry features one T cell receptor beta chain sequence. Its target is unknown. The data originate from a study of monozygotic twins with inflammatory bowel disease. Study observations and caveats: Healthy twins shared more clonotypes with others than IBD patients, most markedly active ones.

The CDR3 runs to 15 residues. Germline CDR1 SGHRS, CDR2 YFSETQ. TCRdb reworked the 5' RACE reads into one entry per CDR3 protein, no DNA. The sample table includes around 370,000 distinct CDR3 sequences. Sample: blood. The gene calls are TRBV5-1 and TRBJ2-3. This receptor was taken from a human donor with ulcerative colitis or Crohn's disease, or a healthy co-twin of an affected twin (not recorded which). This CDR3 reads CASSLEEGSTDTQYF.